The clone carrying this TCR beta chain was seen just once. What it binds is not known. With the Oncomine TCR Beta short-read assay, DNA from cultured CD4+ T cells was sequenced. TCRdb re-called the PCR reads with MiXCR, one entry per CDR3 protein. The sample records under 10,000 distinct CDR3 sequences, about 61% being singletons. This specimen comes from a study of vaccination and CD4 T cells after COVID-19. Study overall: Recovered patients in the cohort numbered six men and four women, two of them Hispanic. Stimulation used overlapping spike peptides from SARS-CoV-2, HCoV-NL63, HCoV-OC43 and HCoV-229E.

V was pared by 0 bases and J by 1 base, with 7 bases between. Germline V gene data show CDR1 as DFQATT and CDR2 as SNEGSKA (reference sequence). The CDR3 has 13 amino acids. The treatment is: approximately 10-day PBMC culture with coronavirus spike peptide pools or control peptides (ViraFEST assay). Study results and limitations: A nonsignificant median increase from about 20 to 38 SARS-CoV-2-reactive clonotypes was observed. Spike mono-reactivity was the property of 304 of 307 vaccine-specific clones in convalescent patients.

This sequence originates from a human donor with COVID-19. The specimen comprised cultured CD4+ T cells from blood, sampled after SARS-CoV-2 vaccination. This sequence joins TRBV20-1 and TRBJ2-7; no definite D call. CDR3: CSARDPTSYEQYF. In nucleotides, the CDR3 is TGCAGTGCTAGAGATCCCACGTCCTACGAGCAGTACTTC.